The next 28 T cell receptor beta chains were all read from a single sample in a study of blood T cells in healthy people across ages. Primed by a sample-barcoded 5' primer and a J-beta primer mix, a second PCR proceeded for about 6 to 11 cycles. TCRdb ran MiXCR on the 5' RACE reads and lists one entry per CDR3 protein. In the table there are about 760,000 distinct CDR3 sequences, approximately 25% of which are singletons. The data also belong to a second study, concerning T cells of mothers and their children.

The sample consisted of blood. Every receptor here comes from a boy between 10 and 17 years old in good health.

This clonotype appeared a few times. The chain recombines TRBV29-1 with TRBJ2-1; 8 nucleotides agree with TRBD2. This CDR3 has 17 amino acids. V shed 7 bases and J 0 bases; nucleotides not matched to a gene: 14. Germline V gene sequence: CDR1 SQVTM, CDR2 ANQGSEA. The CDR3 sequence is CSGSGASGPSSYNEQFF. CDR3 sequence (DNA): TGCAGCGGTTCGGGAGCTAGCGGGCCGAGCTCCTACAATGAGCAGTTCTTC.

This clonotype appeared a few times. The rearrangement uses TRBV29-1 and TRBJ2-7, with D tentatively TRBD1 or TRBD2 (5 bases each). Trimming took off 4 bases at V and 7 bases at J, with 11 bases between the two ends. The CDR3 is 11 residues long. Germline CDR1 is SQVTM and CDR2 is ANQGSEA. CDR3 nucleotides: TGCAGCGTTGGGGGGAGAGGTGAGCAGTACTTC. The encoded protein is CSVGGRGEQYF.

A few counts support this clonotype. The rearrangement joins TRBV28 to TRBJ2-5; the match to TRBD2 covers 10 bases. The end of the DNA fits TRBJ2-7 better, so the J call may be wrong. Germline CDR1 and CDR2: MDHEN and SYDVKM. The CDR3 has 16 amino acids. The CDR3 sequence: CASSLWRLAGSYEQYF. CDR3 bases: TGTGCCAGCAGTTTATGGAGACTAGCGGGCTCCTACGAGCAGTACTTC.

The chain uses TRBV7-9 and TRBJ2-5; 8 bases map to TRBD1. J lost 2 bases, V lost 6 bases, and 14 bases had no gene match. The CDR3 extends over 17 amino acids. Germline assignment: CDR1 SEHNR and CDR2 FQNEAQ (reference sequence). The CDR3 loop is CASSAEQGVIPQETQYF. CDR3 coding DNA: TGTGCCAGCAGTGCCGAACAGGGGGTGATCCCACAAGAGACCCAGTACTTC.

A few counts support this clonotype. The chain uses TRBV2 and TRBJ1-1; D perhaps matches TRBD1 (5 bases). V was pared by 7 bases and J by 4 bases, with 16 bases between. The CDR3 is 14 residues long. CDR1 is SNHLY, CDR2 FYNNEI, per germline. CDR3 DNA sequence: TGTGCCAGCACCCTGGGGGAATCGAGCACTGAAGCTTTCTTT. It codes for CASTLGESSTEAFF.

There are a few counts of this clonotype. The chain couples TRBV28 to TRBJ2-7; TRBD1 or TRBD2 may be the D gene (7 bases each). The germline gives CDR1 MDHEN, CDR2 SYDVKM. The CDR3 loop spans 18 amino acids. Trimming shortened V by 7 bases and J by 3 bases, and 28 bases separated the two germline ends. The CDR3 DNA is TGTGCCAGCACTTACGACTGGTGGGGGGGACAGAGACTCTACGAGCAGTACTTC. Amino acid sequence: CASTYDWWGGQRLYEQYF.

This clonotype came up many times. The chain couples TRBV5-1 to TRBJ1-2; 7 bases are a match to TRBD1. The CDR3 sequence is 14 residues long. Germline V CDR1 and CDR2: SGHRS, YFSETQ. V dropped 0 bases and J dropped 4; count of bases not matched to a gene: 3. CDR3 amino acids: CASSLEGQIYGYTF. CDR3 in DNA: TGCGCCAGCAGCTTGGAGGGACAGATCTATGGCTACACCTTC.

The table lists this clonotype with a few counts. The genes are TRBV6-2 or TRBV6-3 and TRBJ2-1; possibly TRBD2 for D (5 bases). The CDR3 totals 14 residues. Germline CDR1 reads MNHEY; CDR2 reads SVGEGT. The V end was cut by 1 base, the J end by 7 bases, with 11 bases between. The CDR3 reads CASSYWSPGNEQFF. Written as DNA, the CDR3 is TGTGCCAGCAGTTACTGGAGTCCGGGGAATGAGCAGTTCTTC.

Only a few counts were recorded for this clonotype. This sequence joins TRBV6-1 and TRBJ2-3, with no clear D. The CDR3 runs 13 residues. Germline assignment: CDR1 MNHNS and CDR2 SASEGT. Trimming cost V 10 bases and J 2 bases, with 13 bases left between them. This CDR3 is CATPDLFTDTQYF. The CDR3 DNA sequence: TGTGCCACCCCCGATCTTTTCACAGATACGCAGTATTTT.

This clonotype was counted a few times. The CDR3 here is CASSYEGIDPYYGYTF. The CDR3 DNA is TGTGCCAGCAGTTACGAGGGGATTGACCCGTACTATGGCTACACCTTC. The V and J genes are TRBV6-5 and TRBJ1-2; TRBD1 is a possible D gene (5 bases). CDR3 size: 16 residues. CDR1 is MNHEY, CDR2 SVGAGI, per germline. V lost 2 bases, J lost 3 bases, and 16 bases lay in between.

This clonotype was picked up a small number of times. This CDR3 is CASSRDFLTYEQYF. CDR3 DNA: TGTGCCAGCAGCCGGGACTTTTTGACCTACGAGCAGTACTTC. This sequence joins TRBV9 and TRBJ2-7, with D tentatively TRBD2 (6 bases). Germline loops: CDR1 SGDLS, CDR2 YYNGEE. Trimming took off 4 bases at V and 2 bases at J, with 13 bases between the two ends. The CDR3 runs to 14 residues.

The V gene is TRBV5-4, the J gene TRBJ2-5; TRBD1 might be the D (6 bases). This CDR3 has 17 residues. CDR1 is SGHNT, CDR2 YYREEE, per germline (reference sequence). V shed 0 bases and J shed 1 base, with 16 bases lying between them. The CDR3 sequence: CASSLGMRGRGQETQYF. The DNA of the CDR3 is TGTGCCAGCAGCTTGGGTATGAGAGGCAGGGGCCAAGAGACCCAGTACTTC.

Of note for this clonotype: This may be a read error, as it is one base from a much larger clone. The chain is built from TRBV12-3 or TRBV12-4 and TRBJ2-7; 11 nucleotides agree with TRBD2. CDR3 length: 14 residues. The ends lost 7 bases at V and 3 bases at J; junction bases unmatched: 5. Written as DNA, the CDR3 is TGTGCCAGCACCCCGGGACTAGCGGTCTACGAGCAGTACTTC. This encodes CASTPGLAVYEQYF.

The chain carries TRBV18 and TRBJ2-1; D may be TRBD1 (5 bases). CDR1 and CDR2 from the germline V gene are KGHSH and LQKENI. Trimming removed 2 bases from V and 5 bases from J, with 16 bases in between. The CDR3 loop spans 16 amino acids. CDR3 region: CASSPSFYGRDNEQFF. DNA for the CDR3: TGTGCCAGCTCACCAAGCTTTTACGGCAGGGACAATGAGCAGTTCTTC. Full variable domain (outside the CDR3, taken from reference TRBV18 and TRBJ2-1): NAGVMQNPRHLVRRRGQEARLRCSPMKGHSHVYWYRQLPEEGLKFMVYLQKENIIDESGMPKERFSAEFPKEGPSILRIQQVVRGDSAAYFCASSPSFYGRDNEQFFGPGTRLTVL.

This clonotype was seen a handful of times. The V call is TRBV28, the J call TRBJ2-7, with 11 nucleotides matching TRBD2. CDR1 and CDR2 from the germline V gene are MDHEN and SYDVKM. The CDR3 is made up of 14 amino acids. The V gene end was trimmed by 8 bases and the J gene end by 5 bases; junction bases not matched to a gene: 8. The CDR3 region is CASGGTSGSNEQYF. CDR3 coding DNA: TGTGCCAGCGGGGGCACTAGCGGGAGCAACGAGCAGTACTTC. The full variable domain, its missing parts supplied by reference TRBV28 and TRBJ2-7, is DVKVTQSSRYLVKRTGEKVFLECVQDMDHENMFWYRQDPGLGLRLIYFSYDVKMKEKGDIPEGYSVSREKKERFSLILESASTNQTSMYLCASGGTSGSNEQYFGPGTRLTVT.

The chain combines TRBV5-1 with TRBJ2-6, with 7 bases fitting TRBD1. The CDR3 runs to 18 residues. J gave up 0 bases and V 3 bases, and 9 bases lay outside the gene matches. CDR1 is SGHRS, CDR2 YFSETQ, per germline. The CDR3 is CASSSIRQGVSGANVLTF. The CDR3 DNA reads TGCGCCAGCAGCTCGATTCGTCAGGGGGTCTCTGGGGCCAACGTCCTGACTTTC.

Note on this clonotype: This clone may be a read error of a much larger clone one base away. The chain carries TRBV7-2 and TRBJ2-5, with D perhaps matching TRBD1 or TRBD2 (5 bases each). Germline V lookup: CDR1 SGHTA, CDR2 FQGNSA. The CDR3 is made up of 13 amino acids. Trimming stripped 1 base from V and 9 bases from J, with 12 bases between. CDR3: CASSLGPRGAQYF. The DNA for the CDR3 is TGTGCCAGCAGCTTAGGCCCGCGAGGGGCCCAGTACTTC. Filled out from reference TRBV7-2 and TRBJ2-5, the complete variable domain reads GAGVSQSPSNKVTEKGKDVELRCDPISGHTALYWYRQSLGQGLEFLIYFQGNSAPDKSGLPSDRFSAERTGGSVSTLTIQRTQQEDSAVYLCASSLGPRGAQYFGPGTRLLVL.

This clonotype occurred a few times. The chain uses TRBV29-1 and TRBJ1-2; 7 positions agree with TRBD1. CDR3 length: 15 residues. Germline V CDR1 and CDR2: SQVTM, ANQGSEA. Trimming took 3 bases from V and 2 from J; bases not matched to a gene: 9. This CDR3 reads CSVDTQGQMNYGYTF. In DNA form, the CDR3 reads TGCAGCGTTGACACGCAGGGACAGATGAACTATGGCTACACCTTC.

In its sample, this clonotype was seen many times. V gene TRBV6-2 or TRBV6-3 combines with J gene TRBJ2-3; 8 nucleotides agree with TRBD1. The CDR3 loop spans 14 amino acids. Germline lookup yields CDR1 MNHEY and CDR2 SVGEGT. Trimming cost V 4 bases and J 3 bases; bases outside gene matches: 3. The DNA of the CDR3 is TGTGCCAGCAGTTCCCAGGGGGCTACAGATACGCAGTATTTT. Its protein product is CASSSQGATDTQYF.

The rearrangement joins TRBV20-1 to TRBJ2-5; 9 bases fit TRBD2. The end of the DNA aligns better with TRBJ2-7, so the J call may be wrong. The germline V gene has CDR1 DFQATT and CDR2 SNEGSKA (reference sequence). CDR3 size: 15 residues. CDR3 protein: CSARGEGTSIHEQYF. CDR3 nucleotides: TGCAGTGCTAGGGGAGAGGGGACTAGCATCCACGAGCAGTACTTC.

This chain joins TRBV7-3 and TRBJ2-7; TRBD2 agrees at 7 bases. The CDR3 consists of 16 residues. CDR1 is SGHTA and CDR2 is FQGTGA in the germline V gene. V trimming: 0 bases; J trimming: 6 bases; junction bases outside the gene matches: 11. CDR3 nucleotide sequence: TGTGCCAGCAGCTTAACCCCGGGGGGTTTTTTCTCCGAGCAGTACTTC. Its translation is CASSLTPGGFFSEQYF.

The CDR3 nucleotides read TGCAGCGTAGAGACGGGGGGGCCCTACGAGCAGTACTTC. It codes for CSVETGGPYEQYF. The chain uses TRBV29-1 and TRBJ2-7, with TRBD2 identical over 8 bases. The J segment lost 2 bases and the V segment lost 6 bases, leaving 6 bases of the junction unmatched. The CDR3 is made up of 13 amino acids. Germline V gene lookup returns CDR1 SQVTM and CDR2 ANQGSEA.

This clonotype was seen only a few times. V and J are TRBV7-8 and TRBJ2-3, with D possibly being TRBD2 (6 bases). The CDR3 is 17 residues long. Trimming stripped 1 base from V and 5 bases from J, with 19 bases between. In germline, CDR1 is SGHVS, CDR2 FQNEAQ. Here the CDR3 DNA reads TGTGCCAGCAGCTTAGAGTCCTCGGGGGAAAGGATAGATACGCAGTATTTT. It specifies CASSLESSGERIDTQYF. Supplemented by reference TRBV7-8 and TRBJ2-3, the full variable domain reads GAGVSQSPRYKVAKRGQDVALRCDPISGHVSLFWYQQALGQGPEFLTYFQNEAQLDKSGLPSDRFFAERPEGSVSTLKIQRTQQEDSAVYLCASSLESSGERIDTQYFGPGTRLTVL.

This clonotype came up a few times. This chain connects TRBV7-9 to TRBJ2-7; possible D gene TRBD2, 5 bases. The germline CDR1 and CDR2 sequences are SEHNR and FQNEAQ (reference sequence). V gave up 6 bases and J gave up 1 base, with 19 bases separating them. The CDR3 covers 16 residues. The CDR3 DNA reads as TGTGCCAGCAGATCACCCCATGCGGACTTATCCTACGAGCAGTACTTC. Translation: CASRSPHADLSYEQYF.

The genes are TRBV27 and TRBJ2-1; D is tentatively TRBD1 or TRBD2 (5 bases each). V dropped 8 bases and J dropped 1 base, with 12 bases sitting between them. The CDR3 consists of 14 residues. CDR1 is MNHEY and CDR2 is SMNVEV in the germline V gene (reference sequence). CDR3 DNA sequence: TGTGCCAGCGGGACGGGGTTTTCCTACAATGAGCAGTTCTTC. Its translation is CASGTGFSYNEQFF.

This clonotype was picked up a small number of times. V and J are TRBV29-1 and TRBJ2-5; D is unresolved. V dropped 5 bases and J dropped 2 bases, with 9 bases sitting between them. The CDR3 totals 12 residues. The germline CDR1 and CDR2 sequences are SQVTM and ANQGSEA. CDR3 sequence: CSVLLLQETQYF. The CDR3 DNA reads TGCAGCGTTCTTCTCCTACAAGAGACCCAGTACTTC.

This clonotype has just a few counts. The chain joins TRBV11-2 to TRBJ2-4; D remains ambiguous. Germline V gene data show CDR1 as SGHAT and CDR2 as FQNNGV. The V end lost 1 base, the J end lost 0 bases, and 7 bases lay between the germline ends. CDR3 length: 15 amino acids. The CDR3 nucleotides read TGTGCCAGCAGCTTAGTCGGCGCAGCCAAAAACATTCAGTACTTC. Translated, it gives CASSLVGAAKNIQYF.

The rearrangement joins TRBV29-1 to TRBJ1-3; D unresolved. V dropped 5 bases and J dropped 4 bases, with 6 bases sitting between them. Germline V gives CDR1 SQVTM, CDR2 ANQGSEA. The CDR3 covers 11 residues. CDR3 DNA: TGCAGCGTTCCCCAGGGAAACACCATATATTTT. Encoded protein: CSVPQGNTIYF.